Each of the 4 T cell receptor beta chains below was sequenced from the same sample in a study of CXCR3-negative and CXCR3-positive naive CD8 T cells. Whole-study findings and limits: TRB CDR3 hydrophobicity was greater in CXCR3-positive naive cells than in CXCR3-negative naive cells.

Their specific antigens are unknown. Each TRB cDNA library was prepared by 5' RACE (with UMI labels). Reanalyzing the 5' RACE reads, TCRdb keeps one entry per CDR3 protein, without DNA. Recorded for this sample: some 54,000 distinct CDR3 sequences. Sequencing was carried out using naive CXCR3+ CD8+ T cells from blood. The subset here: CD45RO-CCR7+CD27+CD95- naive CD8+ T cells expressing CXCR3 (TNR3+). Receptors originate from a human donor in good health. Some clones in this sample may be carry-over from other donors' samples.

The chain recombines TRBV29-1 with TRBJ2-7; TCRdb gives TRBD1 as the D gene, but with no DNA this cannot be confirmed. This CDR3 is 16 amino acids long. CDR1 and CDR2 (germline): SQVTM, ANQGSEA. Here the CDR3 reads CSVEAPGQGVSYEQYF.

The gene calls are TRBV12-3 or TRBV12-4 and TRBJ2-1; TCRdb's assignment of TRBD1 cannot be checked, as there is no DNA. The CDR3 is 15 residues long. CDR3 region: CASSKAGASYNEQFF.

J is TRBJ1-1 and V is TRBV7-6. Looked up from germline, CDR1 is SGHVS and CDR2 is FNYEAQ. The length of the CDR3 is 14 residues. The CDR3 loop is CASSFGQSNTEAFF.

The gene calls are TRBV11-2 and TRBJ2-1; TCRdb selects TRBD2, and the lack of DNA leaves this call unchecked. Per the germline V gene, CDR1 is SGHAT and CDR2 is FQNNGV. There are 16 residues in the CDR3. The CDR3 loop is CASSSSLAGRYNEQFF.